This T cell receptor (beta chain) was documented in a study of blood T cell repertoires in COVID-19. For the study at large: Samples of COVID-19 (acute and convalescent) were obtained from the United States, Italy and Spain. The analysed material was cDNA or gDNA that came from T cells, B-cell-depleted T cells, or PBMCs.

Germline V lookup: CDR1 MNHNS, CDR2 SASEGT. Trimming removed 3 bases from V and 0 bases from J; junction bases left unmatched: 6. The CDR3 extends over 16 amino acids. In the original processing: By means of reference gene primer amplification, nucleated cell counts were estimated. The assay was immunoSEQ multiplex PCR, and TCRdb's table has in-frame clones only and misses some. V and J calls and clone size come straight from that table; D and trimming were deduced from the DNA. The profile covers fewer than 350,000 clones, with approximately 87% appearing a single time and over 9.5% taken by the ten largest.

The specimen was peripheral blood. This chain links TRBV6-1 with TRBJ1-1, with 8 bases that match TRBD1. The receptor was isolated from a young woman with COVID-19, enrolled during active disease. The CDR3 DNA is TGTGCCAGCAGTGACGGGACAGGCGGGATGAACACTGAAGCTTTCTTT. Translating it yields CASSDGTGGMNTEAFF.